The 12 T cell receptor beta chains given below trace back to one sample, sequenced in a study of blood T cell repertoires in COVID-19. The repertoire was sequenced with immunoSEQ multiplex PCR; TCRdb's copy has only in-frame clones and lacks some. The data show a few hundred thousand clones, about 80% seen once. What was sequenced was PBMCs or T cells enriched from blood (not recorded which). Receptors were obtained from a man aged 50 to 60 who had recovered from COVID-19.

The CDR3 region has the DNA TGTGCCAGCAGCAAAGTGTGTTTAGACTTTTCCGACTACGAGCAGTACTTC. It encodes CASSKVCLDFSDYEQYF. The chain has TRBV21-1 and TRBJ2-7; TRBD2, the table's D call, was not compared with the DNA. TRBV21-1 is termed a pseudogene. This CDR3 spans 17 amino acids.

This clone was recorded once. The chain combines TRBV15 with TRBJ2-7; 8 bases are a match to TRBD1. V gave up 1 base and J gave up 3 bases; unmatched junction bases: 5. Germline CDR1 LNHNV, CDR2 YYDKDF (reference sequence). The CDR3 has 15 amino acids. CDR3 loop: CATSRAQGAYYEQYF. DNA of the CDR3: TGTGCCACCAGCAGAGCTCAGGGGGCGTACTACGAGCAGTACTTC.

The chain uses TRBV9 and TRBJ2-5, with a weak D call TRBD2 (6 bases). The CDR3 has 15 residues. V was clipped by 3 bases and J by 2 bases, with 14 bases between them. Looked up from germline, CDR1 is SGDLS and CDR2 is YYNGEE. The CDR3 coding sequence is TGTGCCAGCAGCGCAGGGACTGCCACACAAGAGACCCAGTACTTC. It yields the protein CASSAGTATQETQYF.

V gene TRBV5-8 combines with J gene TRBJ1-6, with D uncertain. The CDR3 runs to 13 residues. CDR1 and CDR2 (germline): SGHTS, YDEGEE. With 1 base removed from V and 7 bases from J, the gap between germline ends came to 6 bases. DNA for the CDR3: TGTGCCAGCAGCTTGTGGGAGAATTCACCCCTCCACTTT. It codes for CASSLWENSPLHF. Looking up the rest from reference TRBV5-8 and TRBJ1-6 gives the full variable domain: EAGVTQSPTHLIKTRGQQATLRCSPISGHTSVYWYQQALGLGLQFLLWYDEGEERNRGNFPPRFSGRQFPNYSSELNVNALELEDSALYLCASSLWENSPLHFGNGTRLTVT.

The chain uses TRBV6-1 and TRBJ1-5; the D is unclear. V was pared by 3 bases and J by 0 bases, with 12 bases between. Germline CDR1 reads MNHNS; CDR2 reads SASEGT. This CDR3 comprises 16 residues. CDR3: CASSEALELSNQPQHF. The CDR3 region has the DNA TGTGCCAGCAGTGAGGCCCTGGAGCTTAGCAATCAGCCCCAGCATTTT.

This clone was seen just once. This chain links TRBV10-2 with TRBJ1-2; TRBD1 agrees at 7 bases. Germline CDR1 WSHSY, CDR2 SAAADI. V trimming: 6 bases; J trimming: 4 bases; junction bases outside the gene matches: 2. CDR3 length equals 12 residues. The DNA of the CDR3 is TGCGCCAGCAGGCGGGACAGCTATGGCTACACCTTC. Protein: CASRRDSYGYTF.

V usage is TRBV19 and J usage is TRBJ2-3; 11 bases line up with TRBD2. The V gene end was trimmed by 5 bases and the J gene end by 2 bases; junction bases not matched to a gene: 6. The CDR3 length is 16 residues. Germline V CDR1 and CDR2: LNHDA, SQIVND (reference sequence). CDR3 bases: TGTGCCAGTAGTCCCGGACTAGCGGGTTCCACAGATACGCAGTATTTT. It is translated as CASSPGLAGSTDTQYF.

The rearrangement links TRBV19 to TRBJ1-1, with 8 bases aligning to TRBD1. J was trimmed by 1 base and V by 4 bases; bases with no gene match: 2. Germline V gives CDR1 LNHDA, CDR2 SQIVND (reference sequence). The CDR3 is made up of 14 amino acids. The CDR3 DNA reads as TGTGCCAGTAGTAGGGACAGGCAGAACACTGAAGCTTTCTTT. Translating gives CASSRDRQNTEAFF.

This rearrangement joins TRBV5-5 to TRBJ2-1; no firm D call. Trimming removed 2 bases from V and 1 base from J, with 10 bases in between. This CDR3 has 15 residues. Germline V lookup: CDR1 SGHKS, CDR2 YYEKEE (reference sequence). Written as DNA, the CDR3 is TGTGCCAGCAGCTTCATACTCGATTCCTACAATGAGCAGTTCTTC. Amino acid sequence: CASSFILDSYNEQFF.

The genes are TRBV7-8 and TRBJ2-7; a possible D gene is TRBD1 (6 bases). Germline values: CDR1 SGHVS, CDR2 FQNEAQ. V was trimmed by 5 bases and J by 4 bases, leaving 30 bases between them. The CDR3 has 19 residues. The CDR3 region is CASSPSPWTAAPGEYEQYF. DNA for the CDR3: TGTGCCAGCAGCCCATCCCCCTGGACAGCAGCTCCAGGAGAATACGAGCAGTACTTC.

The CDR3 here is CASSLSVRPGTEAFF. In nucleotides, the CDR3 is TGTGCCAGCAGCTTGTCTGTCCGGCCGGGCACTGAAGCTTTCTTT. The chain couples TRBV5-8 to TRBJ1-1; no clear D. The CDR3 spans 15 residues. The V end was cut by 1 base, the J end by 4 bases, with 14 bases between. From germline, CDR1 is SGHTS and CDR2 YDEGEE.

This clone has a handful of counts. V and J are TRBV7-9 and TRBJ2-1, with 7 positions matching TRBD1. This CDR3 region has 11 residues. Per germline, CDR1 SEHNR and CDR2 FQNEAQ (reference sequence). The junction had 13 bases not matched to a gene; V was cut back by 11 bases and J by 15 bases. The CDR3 protein is CAGAAGTVPFF. DNA of the CDR3: TGTGCCGGGGCCGCCGGGACAGTCCCGTTCTTC.